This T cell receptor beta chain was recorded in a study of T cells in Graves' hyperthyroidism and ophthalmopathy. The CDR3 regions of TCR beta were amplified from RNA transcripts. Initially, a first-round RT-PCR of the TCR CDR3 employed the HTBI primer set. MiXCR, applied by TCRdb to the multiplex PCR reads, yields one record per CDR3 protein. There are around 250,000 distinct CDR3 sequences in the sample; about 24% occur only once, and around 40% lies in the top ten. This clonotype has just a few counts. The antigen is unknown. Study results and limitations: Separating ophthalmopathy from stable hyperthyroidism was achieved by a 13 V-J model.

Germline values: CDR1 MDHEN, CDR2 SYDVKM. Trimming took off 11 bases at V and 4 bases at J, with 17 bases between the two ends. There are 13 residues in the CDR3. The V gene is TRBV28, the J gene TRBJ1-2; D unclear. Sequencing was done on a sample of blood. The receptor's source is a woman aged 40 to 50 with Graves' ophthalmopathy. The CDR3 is CAVERSTSYGYTF. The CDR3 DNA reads TGTGCCGTAGAACGCAGTACATCCTATGGCTACACCTTC.